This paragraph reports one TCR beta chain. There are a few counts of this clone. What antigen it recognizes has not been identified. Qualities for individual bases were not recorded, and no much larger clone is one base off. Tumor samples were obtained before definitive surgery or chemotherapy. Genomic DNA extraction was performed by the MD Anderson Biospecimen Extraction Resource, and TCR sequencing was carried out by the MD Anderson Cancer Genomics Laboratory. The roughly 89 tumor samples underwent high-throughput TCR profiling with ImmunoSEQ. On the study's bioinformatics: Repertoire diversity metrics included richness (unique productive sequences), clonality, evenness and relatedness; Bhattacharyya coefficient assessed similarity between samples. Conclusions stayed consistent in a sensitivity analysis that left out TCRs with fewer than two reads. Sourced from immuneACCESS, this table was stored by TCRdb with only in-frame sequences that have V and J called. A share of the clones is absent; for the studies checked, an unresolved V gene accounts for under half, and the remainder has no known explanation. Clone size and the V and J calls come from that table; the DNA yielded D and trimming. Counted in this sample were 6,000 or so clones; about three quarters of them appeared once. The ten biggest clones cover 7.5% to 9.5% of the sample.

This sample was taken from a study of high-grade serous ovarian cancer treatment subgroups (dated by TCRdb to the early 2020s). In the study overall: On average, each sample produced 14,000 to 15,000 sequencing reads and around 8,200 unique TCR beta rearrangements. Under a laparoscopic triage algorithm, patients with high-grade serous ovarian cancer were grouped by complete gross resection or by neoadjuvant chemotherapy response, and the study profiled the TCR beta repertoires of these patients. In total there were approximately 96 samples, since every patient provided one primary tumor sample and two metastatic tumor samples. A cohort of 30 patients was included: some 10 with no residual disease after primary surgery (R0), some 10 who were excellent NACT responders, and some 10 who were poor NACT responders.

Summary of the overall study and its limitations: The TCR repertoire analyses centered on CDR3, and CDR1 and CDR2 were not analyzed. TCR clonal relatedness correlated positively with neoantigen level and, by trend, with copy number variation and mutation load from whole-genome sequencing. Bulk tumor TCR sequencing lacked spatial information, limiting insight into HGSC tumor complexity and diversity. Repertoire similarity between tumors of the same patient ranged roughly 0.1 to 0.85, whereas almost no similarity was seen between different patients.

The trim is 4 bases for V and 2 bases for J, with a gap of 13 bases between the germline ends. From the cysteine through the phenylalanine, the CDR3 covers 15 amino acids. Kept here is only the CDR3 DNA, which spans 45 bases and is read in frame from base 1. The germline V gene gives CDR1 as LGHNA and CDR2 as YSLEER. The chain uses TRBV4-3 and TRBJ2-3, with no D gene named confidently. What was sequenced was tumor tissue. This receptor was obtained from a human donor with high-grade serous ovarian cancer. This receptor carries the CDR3 CASSRVRPLTDTQYF. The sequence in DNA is TGCGCCAGCAGCCGAGTAAGGCCCCTCACAGATACGCAGTATTTT.